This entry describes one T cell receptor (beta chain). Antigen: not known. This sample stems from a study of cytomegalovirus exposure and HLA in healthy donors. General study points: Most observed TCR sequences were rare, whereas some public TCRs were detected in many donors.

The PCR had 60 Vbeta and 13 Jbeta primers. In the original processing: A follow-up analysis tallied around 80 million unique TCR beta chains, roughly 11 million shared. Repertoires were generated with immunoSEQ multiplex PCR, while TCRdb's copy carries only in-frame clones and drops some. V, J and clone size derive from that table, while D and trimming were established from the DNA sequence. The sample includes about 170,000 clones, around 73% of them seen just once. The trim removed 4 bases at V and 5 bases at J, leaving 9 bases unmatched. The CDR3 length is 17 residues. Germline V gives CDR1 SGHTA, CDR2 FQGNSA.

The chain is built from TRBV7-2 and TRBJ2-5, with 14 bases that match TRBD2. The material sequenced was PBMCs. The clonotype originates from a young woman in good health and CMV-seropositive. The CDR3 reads CASSSGLAGGGGETQYF. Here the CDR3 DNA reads TGTGCCAGCAGCTCCGGACTAGCGGGGGGAGGTGGGGAGACCCAGTACTTC.